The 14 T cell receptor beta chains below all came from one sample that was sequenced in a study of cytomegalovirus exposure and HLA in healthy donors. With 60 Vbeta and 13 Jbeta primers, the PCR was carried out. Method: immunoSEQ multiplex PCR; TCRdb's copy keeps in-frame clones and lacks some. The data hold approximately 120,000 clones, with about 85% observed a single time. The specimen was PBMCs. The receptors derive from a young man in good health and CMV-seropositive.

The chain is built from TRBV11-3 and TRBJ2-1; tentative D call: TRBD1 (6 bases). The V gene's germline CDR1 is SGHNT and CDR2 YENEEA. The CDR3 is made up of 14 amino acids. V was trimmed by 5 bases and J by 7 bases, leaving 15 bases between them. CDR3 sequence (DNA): TGTGCCAGCAGCACACCCCACAGGGAGAATGAGCAGTTCTTC. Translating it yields CASSTPHRENEQFF.

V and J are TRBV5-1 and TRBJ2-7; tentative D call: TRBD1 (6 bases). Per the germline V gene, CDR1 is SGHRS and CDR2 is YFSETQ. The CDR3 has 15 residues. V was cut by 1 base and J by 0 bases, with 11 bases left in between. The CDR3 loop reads CASSLTTGASYEQYF. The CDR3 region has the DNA TGCGCCAGCAGCTTGACGACAGGCGCCTCCTACGAGCAGTACTTC.

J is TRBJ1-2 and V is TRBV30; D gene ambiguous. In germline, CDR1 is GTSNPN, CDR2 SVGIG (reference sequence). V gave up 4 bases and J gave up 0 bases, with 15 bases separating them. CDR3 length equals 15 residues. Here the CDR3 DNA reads TGTGCCTGGAAACATCTGGTATCTCCTAACTATGGCTACACCTTC. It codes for CAWKHLVSPNYGYTF.

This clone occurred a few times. The CDR3 bases are TGCGCCAGCAGGCTGGGGACAGACTACGAGCAGTACTTC. It translates to CASRLGTDYEQYF. V and J are TRBV5-1 and TRBJ2-5, with 7 bases aligning to TRBD1. The DNA end lines up better with TRBJ2-7; the J call may be wrong. Germline lookup yields CDR1 SGHRS and CDR2 YFSETQ. The CDR3 covers 13 residues.

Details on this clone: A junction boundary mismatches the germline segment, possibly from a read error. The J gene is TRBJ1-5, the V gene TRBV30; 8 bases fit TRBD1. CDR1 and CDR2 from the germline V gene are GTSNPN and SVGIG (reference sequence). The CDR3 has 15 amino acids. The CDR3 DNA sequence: TGTACCTGGAGGGCGACAGGGGACCCTAATCAGCCCCAGCATTTT. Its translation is CTWRATGDPNQPQHF.

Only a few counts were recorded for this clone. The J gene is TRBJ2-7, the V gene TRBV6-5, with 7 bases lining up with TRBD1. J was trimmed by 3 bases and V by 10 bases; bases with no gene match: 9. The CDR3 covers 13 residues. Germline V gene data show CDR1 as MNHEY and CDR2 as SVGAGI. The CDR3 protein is CATIRPGGYEQYF. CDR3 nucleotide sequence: TGTGCCACCATCAGACCAGGGGGCTACGAGCAGTACTTC.

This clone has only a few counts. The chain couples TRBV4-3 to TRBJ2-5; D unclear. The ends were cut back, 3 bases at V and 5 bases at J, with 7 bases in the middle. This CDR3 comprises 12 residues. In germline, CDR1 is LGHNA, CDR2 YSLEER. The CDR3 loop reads CASSHSTETQYF. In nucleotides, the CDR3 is TGCGCCAGCAGCCACTCTACCGAGACCCAGTACTTC.

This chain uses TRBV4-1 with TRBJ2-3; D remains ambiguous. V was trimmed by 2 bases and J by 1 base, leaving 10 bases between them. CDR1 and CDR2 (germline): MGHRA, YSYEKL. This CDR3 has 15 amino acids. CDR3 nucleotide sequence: TGCGCCAGCAGCCAATCCCAGGCGCGCACAGATACGCAGTATTTT. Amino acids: CASSQSQARTDTQYF.

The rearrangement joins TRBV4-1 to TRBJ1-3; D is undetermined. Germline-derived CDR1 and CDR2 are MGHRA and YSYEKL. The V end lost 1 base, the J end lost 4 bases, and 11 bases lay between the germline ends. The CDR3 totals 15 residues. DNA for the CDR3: TGCGCCAGCAGCCAAGTATCGGGGTTCGGAAACACCATATATTTT. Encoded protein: CASSQVSGFGNTIYF.

The DNA for the CDR3 is TGTGCCTGGAACAGGGGGCGCGGCTACACCTTC. Protein sequence: CAWNRGRGYTF. J is TRBJ1-2 and V is TRBV30; TRBD1 aligns across 9 bases. The CDR3 covers 11 residues. The V and J ends lost 4 bases and 8 bases, in that order; junction bases with no gene match: 2. In germline, CDR1 is GTSNPN, CDR2 SVGIG (reference sequence).

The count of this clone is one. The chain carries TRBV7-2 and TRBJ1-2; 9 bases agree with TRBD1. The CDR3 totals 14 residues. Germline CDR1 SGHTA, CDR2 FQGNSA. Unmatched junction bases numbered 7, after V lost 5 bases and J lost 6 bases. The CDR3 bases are TGTGCCAGCAGCAAGATCCGGGACAGGGATGGCTACACCTTC. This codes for CASSKIRDRDGYTF.

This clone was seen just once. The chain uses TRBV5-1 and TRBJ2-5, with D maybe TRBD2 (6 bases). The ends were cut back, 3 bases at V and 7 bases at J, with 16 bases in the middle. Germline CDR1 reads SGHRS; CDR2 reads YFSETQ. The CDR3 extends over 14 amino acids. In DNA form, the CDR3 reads TGCGCCAGCAGCTCACCGGGAGACGGTACGACCCAGTACTTC. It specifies CASSSPGDGTTQYF.

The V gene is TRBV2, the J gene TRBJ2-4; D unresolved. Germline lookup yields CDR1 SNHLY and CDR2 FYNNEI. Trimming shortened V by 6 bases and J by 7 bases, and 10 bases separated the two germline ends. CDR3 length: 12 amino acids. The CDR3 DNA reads TGTGCCAGCAGGAGCCTAACTAACATTCAGTACTTC. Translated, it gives CASRSLTNIQYF.

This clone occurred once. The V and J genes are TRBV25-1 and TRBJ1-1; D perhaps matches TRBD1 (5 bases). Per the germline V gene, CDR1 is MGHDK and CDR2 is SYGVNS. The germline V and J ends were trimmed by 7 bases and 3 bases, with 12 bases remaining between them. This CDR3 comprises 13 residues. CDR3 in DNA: TGTGCCAGCATTGCGCCGGGGGACACTGAAGCTTTCTTT. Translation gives CASIAPGDTEAFF.